The 5 T cell receptor beta chains listed next were all sequenced from one sample in a study of CXCR3-negative and CXCR3-positive naive CD8 T cells. The libraries of TRB cDNA were constructed through 5' RACE using UMI labels. TCRdb reprocessed the 5' RACE reads, keeping one entry per CDR3 protein, no DNA. The listing records over 100,000 distinct CDR3 sequences. Sequenced material: naive CXCR3- CD8+ T cells from blood. Documented subset: CD45RO-CCR7+CD27+CD95- naive CD8+ T cells lacking CXCR3 (TNR3-). The source of these receptors is a human donor in good health. Some clones in this sample may be carry-over from other donors' samples.

The chain links TRBV7-6 to TRBJ2-7; the TCRdb call, TRBD1, lacks DNA for checking. The CDR3 consists of 14 residues. CDR1 and CDR2 (germline): SGHVS, FNYEAQ. This CDR3 is CASSPRDRGYEQYF. The entire variable domain, with the rest obtained from reference TRBV7-6 and TRBJ2-7, is as follows: GAGVSQSPRYKVTKRGQDVALRCDPISGHVSLYWYRQALGQGPEFLTYFNYEAQQDKSGLPNDRFSAERPEGSISTLTIQRTEQRDSAMYRCASSPRDRGYEQYFGPGTRLTVT.

This chain links TRBV20-1 with TRBJ2-7; TCRdb selects TRBD2, and the lack of DNA leaves this call unchecked. CDR3 length: 14 amino acids. In germline, CDR1 is DFQATT, CDR2 SNEGSKA (reference sequence). CDR3 amino acids: CSAPLKRGAYEQYF.

This chain joins TRBV19 and TRBJ2-7; the TRBD1 assignment by TCRdb is unverifiable without DNA. There are 15 residues in the CDR3. Germline CDR1 is LNHDA and CDR2 is SQIVND (reference sequence). This chain's CDR3 is CASSYSGGEIYEQYF.

V usage is TRBV14 and J usage is TRBJ1-6. The CDR3 covers 15 residues. CDR1 is SGHDN and CDR2 is FVKESK in the germline V gene. The CDR3 sequence is CASSSLTVWNSPLHF.

The chain has TRBV12-3 or TRBV12-4 and TRBJ2-5; the TRBD1 assignment by TCRdb is unverifiable without DNA. This CDR3 contains 13 residues. The CDR3 sequence is CASRSGSEETQYF.